These 25 T cell receptor beta chains were all obtained from the same sample, sequenced in a study of blood T cell repertoires in COVID-19. The assay was immunoSEQ multiplex PCR, and TCRdb's table has in-frame clones only and misses some. The sample has approximately 140,000 clones, 80% to 90% seen once; the top ten hold approximately 8%. Source material: peripheral blood. The receptors shown here come from a woman aged 55-75 years with COVID-19, enrolled during active disease.

The V call is TRBV6-2 or TRBV6-3, the J call TRBJ1-2, with TRBD1 matching over 7 bases. The CDR3 spans 16 residues. Germline CDR1 and CDR2: MNHEY and SVGEGT. The V gene end was trimmed by 5 bases and the J gene end by 2 bases; junction bases not matched to a gene: 11. Here the CDR3 reads CASSGSDREENYGYTF. For the CDR3, the DNA is TGTGCCAGCAGTGGCTCTGACAGGGAGGAAAACTATGGCTACACCTTC.

V usage is TRBV5-4 and J usage is TRBJ1-2; D gene unclear. Germline lookup yields CDR1 SGHNT and CDR2 YYREEE (reference sequence). V dropped 2 bases and J dropped 7 bases, with 15 bases sitting between them. The CDR3 has 14 residues. The CDR3 sequence: CASSFAGKSSGYTF. CDR3 DNA sequence: TGTGCCAGCAGCTTTGCAGGCAAGTCGAGTGGCTACACCTTC.

This chain links TRBV30 with TRBJ2-5, with 7 positions matching TRBD2. The V segment lost 0 bases and the J segment 3 bases; nucleotides outside the gene matches: 1. Germline loops: CDR1 GTSNPN, CDR2 SVGIG (reference sequence). This CDR3 comprises 13 residues. The CDR3 loop is CAWSVGGEETQYF. CDR3 sequence (DNA): TGTGCCTGGAGTGTGGGAGGGGAAGAGACCCAGTACTTC.

The V call is TRBV21-1, the J call TRBJ2-1; the DNA was not compared with TRBD2, the D call given in the table. TRBV21-1 is a pseudogene segment. This CDR3 spans 19 amino acids. CDR3 in amino acids: CASSMKRVGLAGCPGEQFF. The CDR3 DNA reads TGTGCCAGCAGCATGAAGAGGGTAGGTCTAGCGGGGTGCCCGGGTGAGCAGTTCTTC.

The chain uses TRBV5-4 and TRBJ2-5; tentative D call: TRBD2 (6 bases). The CDR3 is 13 amino acids. Trimming removed 4 bases at V and 4 bases at J, with 11 bases between. Germline V CDR1 and CDR2: SGHNT, YYREEE (reference sequence). CDR3 in amino acids: CASSAPGVETQYF. CDR3 sequence (DNA): TGTGCCAGCAGCGCGCCGGGAGTAGAGACCCAGTACTTC.

This sequence joins TRBV24-1 and TRBJ2-1; D might be TRBD1 (6 bases). This CDR3 spans 17 amino acids. The germline gives CDR1 KGHDR, CDR2 SFDVKD. V was shortened by 3 bases and J by 4 bases, with 18 bases between the two germline ends. The CDR3 region is CATSDPYTGNRYNEQFF. The CDR3 DNA follows: TGTGCCACCAGTGATCCTTATACAGGGAATAGGTACAATGAGCAGTTCTTC.

V and J are TRBV19 and TRBJ1-1, with 9 bases fitting TRBD1. CDR1 and CDR2 (germline): LNHDA, SQIVND (reference sequence). The CDR3 runs 12 residues. The J segment lost 7 bases and the V segment lost 6 bases, leaving 3 bases of the junction unmatched. In DNA form, the CDR3 reads TGTGCCAGTAGGTGGACAGGGGATGAAGCTTTCTTT. Amino acid sequence: CASRWTGDEAFF.

The CDR3 region is CASRQGRNTEAFF. CDR3 DNA sequence: TGCGCCAGCAGACAGGGGCGGAACACTGAAGCTTTCTTT. The chain is built from TRBV10-2 and TRBJ1-1; the match to TRBD1 covers 7 bases. This CDR3 region has 13 residues. The trim removed 6 bases at V and 1 base at J, leaving 2 bases unmatched. Germline V lookup: CDR1 WSHSY, CDR2 SAAADI.

The CDR3 DNA reads as TGTGCCAGCAGCCAAGGAACAGGGTTCGCCTACGAGCAGTACTTC. Amino acids: CASSQGTGFAYEQYF. The chain couples TRBV3-1 (or the pseudogene TRBV3-2) to TRBJ2-7, with D possibly TRBD1 on 6 matching bases. The germline CDR1 and CDR2 sequences are LGHDT and YNNKEL (reference sequence). The CDR3 extends over 15 amino acids. V lost 1 base and J 2 bases, leaving 12 bases between the germline ends.

The rearrangement links TRBV2 to TRBJ2-7; the D is unclear. This CDR3 has 12 residues. Germline lookup yields CDR1 SNHLY and CDR2 FYNNEI. V shed 6 bases and J shed 6 bases, with 12 bases lying between them. CDR3 nucleotides: TGTGCCAGCAGCGCCACTTGGGCCGAGCAGTACTTC. Its translation: CASSATWAEQYF.

In this sample, this clone turned up a few times. The V gene is TRBV7-3, the J gene TRBJ2-5; tentative D call: TRBD2 (6 bases). This CDR3 has 13 residues. The germline V gene has CDR1 SGHTA and CDR2 FQGTGA. With 5 bases removed from V and 1 base from J, the gap between germline ends came to 8 bases. In nucleotides, the CDR3 is TGTGCCAGCAGCCGCGGGACCCAAGAGACCCAGTACTTC. It codes for CASSRGTQETQYF.

V usage is TRBV16 and J usage is TRBJ1-6, with D perhaps matching TRBD1 (5 bases). V lost 4 bases, J lost 2 bases, and 12 bases lay in between. CDR3 size: 16 residues. The germline gives CDR1 KGHSY, CDR2 FQNENV. This CDR3 reads CASSLTGGPYNSPLHF. The CDR3 DNA reads TGTGCCAGCAGCCTAACCGGGGGACCCTATAATTCACCCCTCCACTTT.

The chain has TRBV3-1 (or the pseudogene TRBV3-2) and TRBJ1-1; D call uncertain. The CDR3 has 11 residues. The V end lost 4 bases, the J end lost 6 bases, and 6 bases lay between the germline ends. CDR1 is LGHDT, CDR2 YNNKEL, per germline (reference sequence). The chain's CDR3 is CASSRGSEAFF. CDR3 nucleotides: TGTGCCAGCAGCCGCGGGTCTGAAGCTTTCTTT.

This chain uses TRBV3-1 (or the pseudogene TRBV3-2) with TRBJ1-4; D gene uncertain. V lost 2 bases and J 0 bases, leaving 7 bases between the germline ends. There are 15 residues in the CDR3. The germline CDR1 and CDR2 sequences are LGHDT and YNNKEL (reference sequence). This CDR3 reads CASSQQVATNEKLFF. The CDR3 nucleotides are TGTGCCAGCAGCCAACAGGTTGCAACTAATGAAAAACTGTTTTTT.

V and J are TRBV19 and TRBJ1-4; 7 nucleotides match TRBD1. V gave up 6 bases and J gave up 2 bases; unmatched junction bases: 9. CDR3 length equals 16 residues. Germline-derived CDR1 and CDR2 are LNHDA and SQIVND (reference sequence). CDR3 in DNA: TGTGCCAGTAGGGAGAGTGCGGGACAGACTAATGAAAAACTGTTTTTT. Its translation is CASRESAGQTNEKLFF. Full variable domain (outside the CDR3, taken from reference TRBV19 and TRBJ1-4): DGGITQSPKYLFRKEGQNVTLSCEQNLNHDAMYWYRQDPGQGLRLIYYSQIVNDFQKGDIAEGYSVSREKKESFPLTVTSAQKNPTAFYLCASRESAGQTNEKLFFGSGTQLSVL.

The V and J genes are TRBV21-1 and TRBJ2-7; TRBD1, the table's D call, was not compared with the DNA. TRBV21-1 is shown as a pseudogene. The CDR3 consists of 12 residues. The CDR3 here is CASTKQEIEQYF. The CDR3, as DNA: TGTGCCAGCACGAAACAGGAGATCGAGCAGTACTTC.

This clone was counted a single time. The rearrangement joins TRBV4-1 to TRBJ1-3, with D uncertain. V was shortened by 1 base and J by 0 bases, with 16 bases between the two germline ends. The length of the CDR3 is 18 residues. CDR1 MGHRA and CDR2 YSYEKL come from the germline V gene. This chain's CDR3 is CASSQVEGKTLSGNTIYF. The CDR3 DNA sequence: TGCGCCAGCAGCCAAGTGGAGGGTAAGACTCTCTCTGGAAACACCATATATTTT.

The chain couples TRBV19 to TRBJ1-1; tentatively, D is TRBD1 (6 bases). This CDR3 is built from 14 residues. Germline CDR1 is LNHDA and CDR2 is SQIVND (reference sequence). V was shortened by 4 bases and J by 0 bases, with 9 bases between the two germline ends. CDR3: CASSKGHMNTEAFF. CDR3 DNA: TGTGCCAGTAGTAAGGGACACATGAACACTGAAGCTTTCTTT.

The chain links TRBV7-9 to TRBJ2-3, with D perhaps TRBD2 (5 bases). The V end lost 3 bases, the J end lost 1 base, and 11 bases lay between the germline ends. CDR1 and CDR2 from the germline V gene are SEHNR and FQNEAQ (reference sequence). There are 15 residues in the CDR3. CDR3 DNA sequence: TGTGCCAGCAGCTTCTTAGCGAGTGGCACAGATACGCAGTATTTT. Protein product: CASSFLASGTDTQYF.

The chain is built from TRBV6-5 and TRBJ2-3; TRBD1 matches at 7 bases. There are 15 residues in the CDR3. CDR1 and CDR2 from the germline V gene are MNHEY and SVGAGI. J was trimmed by 2 bases and V by 6 bases; bases with no gene match: 8. The CDR3 region is CASRANRGFTDTQYF. CDR3 DNA: TGTGCCAGCAGGGCAAACAGGGGATTCACAGATACGCAGTATTTT.

This chain uses TRBV9 with TRBJ2-2; 7 positions match TRBD2. Germline V lookup: CDR1 SGDLS, CDR2 YYNGEE. The CDR3 covers 15 residues. V lost 0 bases, J lost 5 bases, and 4 bases stayed unmatched. The DNA of the CDR3 is TGTGCCAGCAGCGTAGCTAGCGGAAAAACCGGGGAGCTGTTTTTT. Translating it yields CASSVASGKTGELFF.

The CDR3: CASSLSPATQYF. The CDR3, as DNA: TGTGCCAGCAGCTTGAGCCCCGCTACGCAGTATTTT. The chain uses TRBV5-6 and TRBJ2-3; D remains unclear. CDR1 is SGHDT and CDR2 is YYEEEE in the germline V gene. V was shortened by 1 base and J by 8 bases, with 8 bases between the two germline ends. This CDR3 is 12 amino acids long.

The chain joins TRBV15 to TRBJ2-4; 7 nucleotides match TRBD2. The CDR3 runs to 15 residues. The germline V gene has CDR1 LNHNV and CDR2 YYDKDF (reference sequence). V lost 0 bases and J lost 9; bases outside the gene matches: 8. The CDR3 loop reads CATSRDRGGVGIQYF. In DNA, the CDR3 is TGTGCCACCAGCAGAGATCGCGGGGGAGTTGGCATTCAGTACTTC. Supplemented by reference TRBV15 and TRBJ2-4, the full variable domain reads DAMVIQNPRYQVTQFGKPVTLSCSQTLNHNVMYWYQQKSSQAPKLLFHYYDKDFNNEADTPDNFQSRRPNTSFCFLDIRSPGLGDTAMYLCATSRDRGGVGIQYFGAGTRLSVL.

This chain links TRBV2 with TRBJ1-2; a weak D match, TRBD1 (6 bases). There are 13 residues in the CDR3. CDR1 is SNHLY, CDR2 FYNNEI, per germline. V shed 4 bases and J shed 4 bases, with 10 bases lying between them. The CDR3 protein is CASSGQGIYGYTF. CDR3 coding DNA: TGTGCCAGCAGTGGGCAGGGGATCTATGGCTACACCTTC.

The DNA for the CDR3 is TGTGCCAGCAGCCAGGCCCCGACAGGAAGGACTGAAGCTTTCTTT. Translating gives CASSQAPTGRTEAFF. The J gene is TRBJ1-1, the V gene TRBV3-1 (or the pseudogene TRBV3-2); possible D gene TRBD1, 6 bases. V was shortened by 3 bases and J by 5 bases, with 16 bases between the two germline ends. CDR3 length: 15 residues. Germline assignment: CDR1 LGHDT and CDR2 YNNKEL (reference sequence).